These 3 T cell receptor beta chains originate from one sample sequenced in a study of blood T cell repertoires in COVID-19. Profiled with immunoSEQ multiplex PCR; TCRdb holds only in-frame clones, not every one. The table has about 130,000 clones, 85% seen once. The specimen was peripheral blood. These TCRs come from an elderly woman with COVID-19, enrolled during active disease.

The rearrangement uses TRBV25-1 and TRBJ1-4; D uncertain. The CDR3 length is 14 residues. Per the germline V gene, CDR1 is MGHDK and CDR2 is SYGVNS. Trimming took 5 bases from V and 8 from J, leaving 15 bases between them. DNA of the CDR3: TGTGCCAGCAGTCCCCCGGGATCCAGCGAAAAACTGTTTTTT. Its translation: CASSPPGSSEKLFF.

The J gene is TRBJ2-5, the V gene TRBV7-8; a possible D gene is TRBD1 (5 bases). CDR3 length equals 15 residues. Per the germline V gene, CDR1 is SGHVS and CDR2 is FQNEAQ. Trimming shortened V by 7 bases and J by 4 bases, and 19 bases separated the two germline ends. Here the CDR3 reads CASTSRAGMGETQYF. In nucleotides, the CDR3 is TGTGCCAGCACCTCCCGGGCAGGGATGGGAGAGACCCAGTACTTC. Using reference TRBV7-8 and TRBJ2-5 for the parts outside the CDR3, the full variable domain is GAGVSQSPRYKVAKRGQDVALRCDPISGHVSLFWYQQALGQGPEFLTYFQNEAQLDKSGLPSDRFFAERPEGSVSTLKIQRTQQEDSAVYLCASTSRAGMGETQYFGPGTRLLVL.

The chain joins TRBV28 to TRBJ1-2, with no clear D. The CDR3 length is 12 residues. V gave up 5 bases and J gave up 6 bases, with 10 bases separating them. Germline V gene sequence: CDR1 MDHEN, CDR2 SYDVKM. CDR3 sequence (DNA): TGTGCCAGCAGTGACTGGCTTGATGGCTACACCTTC. As protein: CASSDWLDGYTF.